This T cell receptor beta chain emerged from a study of T cells in Graves' hyperthyroidism and ophthalmopathy. This clonotype appeared a few times. Its cognate antigen is unknown. The CDR3 has 16 residues. V lost 1 base, J lost 0 bases, and 11 bases lay in between. The germline V gene encodes CDR1 SGHKS and CDR2 YYEKEE (reference sequence). Uncontrolled infections, other autoimmune diseases, pregnancy or lactation led to exclusion of patients. Clinical symptoms, serum thyroxine and TRAb, thyroid ultrasound and orbital computed tomography together formed the diagnostic basis. RNA transcripts yielded amplified TCR beta CDR3 regions. HTBI primers drove first-round RT-PCR of the TCR CDR3. TCRdb ran MiXCR on the multiplex PCR reads and lists one entry per CDR3 protein. Found here are a few hundred thousand distinct CDR3 sequences, about 14% of them singletons; the top ten hold less than 25%. Study outcomes and limitations: Most expanded thyroid clonotypes above 0.001 recurred in blood. Researchers report that a 13 V-J model separated ophthalmopathy from stable hyperthyroidism.

This chain joins TRBV5-5 and TRBJ1-5, with D uncertain. The TCR sequence derives from a man aged 30-40 years with Graves' hyperthyroidism that later progressed to Graves' ophthalmopathy. Sequencing input: blood. CDR3 sequence reads: CASSLKGIYSNQPQHF. CDR3 DNA sequence: TGTGCCAGCAGCTTGAAGGGAATCTATAGCAATCAGCCCCAGCATTTT.